The following is a TCR beta chain sequence with its context. Clones were sequenced by immunoSEQ multiplex PCR, and TCRdb holds only the in-frame ones, with some missing. The sample has around 150,000 clones, less than 85% seen once. The data are from a study of blood T cell repertoires in COVID-19. V shed 4 bases, J shed 5 bases, and the junction held 4 bases outside the gene matches. The CDR3 contains 15 residues. Germline V gene data show CDR1 as SGHRS and CDR2 as YFSETQ. The chain is built from TRBV5-1 and TRBJ2-1; 12 bases map to TRBD2. Input material: peripheral blood. The sequence derives from a human donor in a cohort sampled during active COVID-19. CDR3 coding DNA: TGCGCCAGCAGCCTAGCGGGGGGGCCTGACAATGAGCAGTTCTTC. Translating it yields CASSLAGGPDNEQFF.